This T cell receptor (beta chain) was sequenced in a study of T-cell reconstitution after alpha-beta-depleted transplantation in children. Overall study findings and caveats: Where some patients showed high TCRbeta diversity at day 60, it came from recipient T cells and thymic progenitors that had survived. Reportedly, roughly two months post-transplant, alpha-beta T cells arose from several hundred expanded graft clones. Newly generated T cells supplied most T-cell counts and diversity one year post-transplant.

This clonotype was recorded many times. Its specificity is unknown. The junction had 7 bases not matched to a gene; V was cut back by 8 bases and J by 3 bases. Germline loops: CDR1 SNHLY, CDR2 FYNNEI. CDR3 length: 14 residues. Preparing the TCRbeta library involved the use of unique molecular identifiers. TCRdb reprocessed the PCR reads via MiXCR and lists one record per CDR3 protein. The sample includes about 130,000 distinct CDR3 sequences, about 9.6% seen only once; the top ten take under 30%. Sequencing was performed on PBMCs, mostly from graft donor cells, taken 180 days after TCRalphabeta/CD19-depleted stem cell transplant. The origin of this receptor is a girl under three years old who had a stem cell transplant for combined immunodeficiency, so the T cells may come from the graft donor. V gene TRBV2 combines with J gene TRBJ2-7, with 10 bases lining up with TRBD1. CDR3 in DNA: TGTGCCAGCCGGGGACAGGGGCTATTCTACGAGCAGTACTTC. Protein product: CASRGQGLFYEQYF.